This is a list of T cell receptor beta chains from one sample in a study of cytomegalovirus exposure and HLA in healthy donors. The table came from immunoSEQ multiplex PCR; TCRdb's copy has only in-frame clones and leaves some out. This table has about 120,000 clones, around 63% appearing once. Source material: PBMCs. Receptors were obtained from a man aged 35-49 years in good health and CMV-seropositive. CDR3s include the opening cysteine and the closing phenylalanine or tryptophan. Each record gives: CDR3 DNA, CDR3 protein, D gene, J gene, V gene, clone size. A D gene is named only where the DNA matches it firmly. Clone size is given for some rows only: seen once, a few or many times, or a class if the clone is expanded.

cdr3_nt: TGTGCCTGGAGTATACTAAACAATGAGCAGTTCTTC
cdr3_aa: CAWSILNNEQFF
d_call: -
j_call: TRBJ2-1
v_call: TRBV30
clone_size: -

cdr3_nt: TGTGCCAGCAGTATATATGCTCCCCTAACAGAGAACACTGAAGCTTTCTTT
cdr3_aa: CASSIYAPLTENTEAFF
d_call: -
j_call: TRBJ1-1
v_call: TRBV27
clone_size: -

cdr3_nt: TGCGCCAGCAGCTTGGGGGCCGACCCCTATGGCTACACCTTC
cdr3_aa: CASSLGADPYGYTF
d_call: -
j_call: TRBJ1-2
v_call: TRBV5-1
clone_size: -

cdr3_nt: TGTGCCAGCAGCAACCTACAGGGGAGCAATTCACCCCTCCACTTT
cdr3_aa: CASSNLQGSNSPLHF
d_call: TRBD1
j_call: TRBJ1-6
v_call: TRBV2
clone_size: many

cdr3_nt: TGTGCCAGCACTAGGGACACGAGTGCCCAAGAGACCCAGTACTTC
cdr3_aa: CASTRDTSAQETQYF
d_call: -
j_call: TRBJ2-5
v_call: TRBV5-4
clone_size: few

cdr3_nt: TGTGCCAGCAGTGGACAGGGGGTCGGCTACACCTTC
cdr3_aa: CASSGQGVGYTF
d_call: TRBD1
j_call: TRBJ1-2
v_call: TRBV2
clone_size: -

cdr3_nt: TGTGCCAGCAGCTTAGGCCGAGGCTACGAGCAGTACTTC
cdr3_aa: CASSLGRGYEQYF
d_call: -
j_call: TRBJ2-7
v_call: TRBV7-2
clone_size: -

cdr3_nt: TGTGCCTGGAGCCAGACCTACGAGCAGTACTTC
cdr3_aa: CAWSQTYEQYF
d_call: -
j_call: TRBJ2-7
v_call: TRBV30
clone_size: -

cdr3_nt: TGTGCCAGCAGCGTCACACCGGGGGGCGGAGAGACCCAGTACTTC
cdr3_aa: CASSVTPGGGETQYF
d_call: -
j_call: TRBJ2-5
v_call: TRBV9
clone_size: -

cdr3_nt: TGTGCCAGCAGCTTACAGGGGCACGGGGAGCTGTTTTTT
cdr3_aa: CASSLQGHGELFF
d_call: -
j_call: TRBJ2-2
v_call: TRBV7-9
clone_size: -

cdr3_nt: TGTGCCAGCAGTTATTTGGGGGCAGGTGAAGCTTTCTTT
cdr3_aa: CASSYLGAGEAFF
d_call: -
j_call: TRBJ1-1
v_call: TRBV6-5
clone_size: -

cdr3_nt: TGTGCCAGCAGTTCAGGGGGCCTCTCCTACGAGCAGTACTTC
cdr3_aa: CASSSGGLSYEQYF
d_call: TRBD1
j_call: TRBJ2-7
v_call: TRBV6-5
clone_size: -

cdr3_nt: TGTGCCTGGAGTAGGGAGTTCAATCAGCCCCAGCATTTT
cdr3_aa: CAWSREFNQPQHF
d_call: -
j_call: TRBJ1-5
v_call: TRBV30
clone_size: few

cdr3_nt: TGTGCCAGCAGTGAAGGGACAGGGGGTGGCTATGGCTACACCTTC
cdr3_aa: CASSEGTGGGYGYTF
d_call: TRBD1
j_call: TRBJ1-2
v_call: TRBV6-1
clone_size: once

cdr3_nt: TGTGCCAGCAGCTTGTCCTTGGACATTAATGAAAAACTGTTTTTT
cdr3_aa: CASSLSLDINEKLFF
d_call: -
j_call: TRBJ1-4
v_call: TRBV5-6
clone_size: -

cdr3_nt: TGTGCCAGCGGGGGTAGCGGGAGCATCCGGGGCGAGCAGTACTTC
cdr3_aa: CASGGSGSIRGEQYF
d_call: TRBD2
j_call: TRBJ2-7
v_call: TRBV19
clone_size: -

cdr3_nt: TGTGCCAGCAGTGACAGGGTTGGCCAGCCCCAGCATTTT
cdr3_aa: CASSDRVGQPQHF
d_call: -
j_call: TRBJ1-5
v_call: TRBV6-1
clone_size: -

cdr3_nt: TGTGCCAGCAGTGGTCAAAGCCGGGGACTAGCGGGAGGGAGCTCCTACAATGAGCAGTTCTTC
cdr3_aa: CASSGQSRGLAGGSSYNEQFF
d_call: TRBD2
j_call: TRBJ2-1
v_call: TRBV2
clone_size: -

cdr3_nt: TGCGCCAGCAGCTTGGCCGCAGGGTGGGGGCGCGATGAGCAGTTCTTC
cdr3_aa: CASSLAAGWGRDEQFF
d_call: -
j_call: TRBJ2-1
v_call: TRBV5-1
clone_size: few

cdr3_nt: TGTGCCACCAGCAGATCGGGACAGTCCACCGGGGAGCTGTTTTTT
cdr3_aa: CATSRSGQSTGELFF
d_call: TRBD1
j_call: TRBJ2-2
v_call: TRBV15
clone_size: -

cdr3_nt: TGTGCCAGCATCGCCCCAGGGTGGAACACTGAAGCTTTCTTT
cdr3_aa: CASIAPGWNTEAFF
d_call: -
j_call: TRBJ1-1
v_call: TRBV6-5
clone_size: -

cdr3_nt: TGTGCCAGCAGTGATCCCGCGAGGGACGAGCAGTACTTC
cdr3_aa: CASSDPARDEQYF
d_call: -
j_call: TRBJ2-7
v_call: TRBV2
clone_size: -

cdr3_nt: TGTGCCAGCGCGCCTAGCGGGGGGGCCAGGAATGAGCAGTTCTTC
cdr3_aa: CASAPSGGARNEQFF
d_call: TRBD2
j_call: TRBJ2-1
v_call: TRBV2
clone_size: few

cdr3_nt: TGTGCCAGCAGCTTGTCCTCGGCGGGTCTTAGTGAAAAACTGTTTTTT
cdr3_aa: CASSLSSAGLSEKLFF
d_call: -
j_call: TRBJ1-4
v_call: TRBV7-2
clone_size: -

cdr3_nt: TGCGCCAGCAGCCCTCAAGGGACTAGCGGGGGTCCAATGAACACCGGGGAGCTGTTTTTT
cdr3_aa: CASSPQGTSGGPMNTGELFF
d_call: TRBD2
j_call: TRBJ2-2
v_call: TRBV4-1
clone_size: few

cdr3_nt: TGTGCCAGCAGCTGGGTCGGGGGGTCACCCCATGGCTACACCTTC
cdr3_aa: CASSWVGGSPHGYTF
d_call: -
j_call: TRBJ1-2
v_call: TRBV11-2
clone_size: few

cdr3_nt: TGTGCCAGCAGCGCAGACCGGGACTCACTCTACAATGAGCAGTTCTTC
cdr3_aa: CASSADRDSLYNEQFF
d_call: -
j_call: TRBJ2-1
v_call: TRBV7-8
clone_size: -

cdr3_nt: TGTGCCAGCAGTCCGAGCTCCTACGAGCAGTACTTC
cdr3_aa: CASSPSSYEQYF
d_call: -
j_call: TRBJ2-7
v_call: TRBV2
clone_size: once

cdr3_nt: TGTGCCAGCAACACACCCCAGCATTTT
cdr3_aa: CASNTPQHF
d_call: -
j_call: TRBJ1-5
v_call: TRBV21-1
clone_size: few

cdr3_nt: TGCGCCAGCAGCTTGGGACTATACACCGGGGAGCTGTTTTTT
cdr3_aa: CASSLGLYTGELFF
d_call: -
j_call: TRBJ2-2
v_call: TRBV5-1
clone_size: -

cdr3_nt: TGTGCCAGCAGCTGGGGGGGCTCGGTCTCTGGAAACACCATATATTTT
cdr3_aa: CASSWGGSVSGNTIYF
d_call: -
j_call: TRBJ1-3
v_call: TRBV5-6
clone_size: -